The next 19 T cell receptor beta chains were all read from a single sample in a study of shared clonotypes between healthy human individuals. The table came from immunoSEQ multiplex PCR; TCRdb's copy has only in-frame clones and leaves some out. The sample holds around 690,000 clones, roughly 87% seen once. The sequenced material came from memory CD8+ T cells from PBMCs. Subset here: CD45RO+ cells pooled with CCR7-negative TemRA cells. All receptors derive from a man between 18 and 29 years old in good health. Some clones in this sample may be carry-over from other donors' samples.

The chain has TRBV7-9 and TRBJ2-5; TRBD1 agrees at 7 bases. This CDR3 comprises 16 residues. V dropped 7 bases and J dropped 2; count of bases not matched to a gene: 13. Germline V gene lookup returns CDR1 SEHNR and CDR2 FQNEAQ (reference sequence). The chain's CDR3 is CASTIIGTVHQETQYF. The CDR3 coding sequence is TGTGCCAGCACAATTATCGGGACAGTCCATCAAGAGACCCAGTACTTC.

This chain joins TRBV11-2 and TRBJ2-1, with 8 bases lining up with TRBD1. The germline V gene encodes CDR1 SGHAT and CDR2 FQNNGV. V lost 3 bases, J lost 2 bases, and 3 bases stayed unmatched. This CDR3 is 15 amino acids long. CDR3 in amino acids: CASSFGQGAYNEQFF. The CDR3 nucleotides are TGTGCCAGCAGCTTTGGACAGGGAGCCTACAATGAGCAGTTCTTC. The entire variable domain, with the rest obtained from reference TRBV11-2 and TRBJ2-1, is as follows: EAGVAQSPRYKIIEKRQSVAFWCNPISGHATLYWYQQILGQGPKLLIQFQNNGVVDDSQLPKDRFSAERLKGVDSTLKIQPAKLEDSAVYLCASSFGQGAYNEQFFGPGTRLTVL.

The chain is built from TRBV2 and TRBJ1-2; D is unresolved. Germline V gives CDR1 SNHLY, CDR2 FYNNEI. There are 13 residues in the CDR3. Trimming pared 7 bases from V and 3 bases from J, leaving 12 bases between. The CDR3 protein is CASMPPNYYGYTF. The CDR3 region has the DNA TGTGCCAGCATGCCCCCTAATTACTATGGCTACACCTTC.

The genes are TRBV19 and TRBJ1-2, with D possibly matching TRBD1 (5 bases). V lost 11 bases to trimming and J lost 4 bases, with 20 bases between them. The CDR3 is 14 residues long. The germline V gene has CDR1 LNHDA and CDR2 SQIVND (reference sequence). The CDR3 DNA is TGTGCCGGATCAGGGTCCCCCGATACCTATGGCTACACCTTC. Translating gives CAGSGSPDTYGYTF. Supplemented by reference TRBV19 and TRBJ1-2, the full variable domain reads DGGITQSPKYLFRKEGQNVTLSCEQNLNHDAMYWYRQDPGQGLRLIYYSQIVNDFQKGDIAEGYSVSREKKESFPLTVTSAQKNPTAFYLCAGSGSPDTYGYTFGSGTRLTVV.

This chain joins TRBV7-9 and TRBJ1-1, with 8 bases lining up with TRBD1. CDR1 and CDR2 from the germline V gene are SEHNR and FQNEAQ (reference sequence). The CDR3 is 13 residues long. J lost 11 bases, V lost 6 bases, and 11 bases had no gene match. This CDR3 is CASRQGGQVHAFF. In DNA, the CDR3 is TGTGCCAGCAGACAGGGGGGACAGGTACACGCTTTCTTT.

V is TRBV27 and J is TRBJ2-7; D unresolved. From germline, CDR1 is MNHEY and CDR2 SMNVEV (reference sequence). This CDR3 is 11 amino acids long. The germline V and J ends were trimmed by 3 bases and 5 bases, with 5 bases remaining between them. The CDR3 reads CASSFANEQYF. CDR3 bases: TGTGCCAGCAGTTTTGCCAACGAGCAGTACTTC.

The chain has TRBV7-9 and TRBJ2-5, with TRBD1 identical over 10 bases. This CDR3 spans 15 amino acids. Looked up from germline, CDR1 is SEHNR and CDR2 is FQNEAQ (reference sequence). V gave up 4 bases and J gave up 5 bases; unmatched junction bases: 7. The chain's CDR3 is CASSSRQGAVETQYF. Written as DNA, the CDR3 is TGTGCCAGCAGCTCCCGACAGGGGGCCGTGGAGACCCAGTACTTC. The whole variable domain, remainder taken from reference TRBV7-9 and TRBJ2-5, is DTGVSQNPRHKITKRGQNVTFRCDPISEHNRLYWYRQTLGQGPEFLTYFQNEAQLEKSRLLSDRFSAERPKGSFSTLEIQRTEQGDSAMYLCASSSRQGAVETQYFGPGTRLLVL.

The rearrangement uses TRBV7-2 and TRBJ2-7; 9 positions match TRBD2. This CDR3 region has 16 residues. Trimming cost V 2 bases and J 2 bases; bases outside gene matches: 7. Germline loops: CDR1 SGHTA, CDR2 FQGNSA. For the CDR3, the DNA is TGTGCCAGCAGCTTAAGTTTGGGACTAGCCGCCTACGAGCAGTACTTC. It specifies CASSLSLGLAAYEQYF.

V gene TRBV5-1 combines with J gene TRBJ2-1; TRBD2 aligns across 7 bases. Germline assignment: CDR1 SGHRS and CDR2 YFSETQ. CDR3 length equals 15 residues. V dropped 7 bases and J dropped 2; count of bases not matched to a gene: 9. The CDR3 protein is CASVSHTSAYNEQFF. The CDR3 DNA reads as TGCGCCAGCGTCTCCCATACTAGCGCCTACAATGAGCAGTTCTTC. The full variable domain, its missing parts supplied by reference TRBV5-1 and TRBJ2-1, is KAGVTQTPRYLIKTRGQQVTLSCSPISGHRSVSWYQQTPGQGLQFLFEYFSETQRNKGNFPGRFSGRQFSNSRSEMNVSTLELGDSALYLCASVSHTSAYNEQFFGPGTRLTVL.

The CDR3 DNA follows: TGTGCCAGCAGCTTAAGGGGGGGGACCAACTCTGGAAACACCATATATTTT. This gives the protein CASSLRGGTNSGNTIYF. The rearrangement uses TRBV11-2 and TRBJ1-3; possibly TRBD1 for D (6 bases). This CDR3 is built from 17 residues. CDR1 is SGHAT, CDR2 FQNNGV, per germline. The V end was cut by 2 bases, the J end by 0 bases, with 14 bases between.

The J gene is TRBJ2-2, the V gene TRBV9; a weak D match, TRBD1 (6 bases). Germline V gives CDR1 SGDLS, CDR2 YYNGEE. The V end lost 3 bases, the J end lost 5 bases, and 17 bases lay between the germline ends. The CDR3 runs 16 residues. The DNA of the CDR3 is TGTGCCAGCAGCGAGTCACAGGGATTAGGAACCGGGGAGCTGTTTTTT. Translation: CASSESQGLGTGELFF.

This chain joins TRBV2 and TRBJ2-7, with 7 bases lining up with TRBD2. This CDR3 region has 16 residues. Per the germline V gene, CDR1 is SNHLY and CDR2 is FYNNEI. V was pared by 3 bases and J by 3 bases, with 11 bases of the junction left unmatched. CDR3 amino acids: CASSELAGRSYYEQYF. DNA for the CDR3: TGTGCCAGCAGTGAGTTAGCGGGTAGGAGTTACTACGAGCAGTACTTC.

The chain joins TRBV5-1 to TRBJ1-3; maybe TRBD1 (5 bases). The CDR3 totals 15 residues. V shed 0 bases and J shed 4 bases, with 11 bases lying between them. Germline-derived CDR1 and CDR2 are SGHRS and YFSETQ. In DNA form, the CDR3 reads TGCGCCAGCAGCTTGGAAGCAGGGATCGGAAACACCATATATTTT. Residues: CASSLEAGIGNTIYF.

This chain joins TRBV5-1 and TRBJ2-1, with D unresolved. CDR1 SGHRS and CDR2 YFSETQ come from the germline V gene. V was cut by 3 bases and J by 0 bases, with 10 bases left in between. CDR3 size: 15 residues. CDR3 nucleotides: TGCGCCAGCAGCTGGAGCAGGAGCTCCTACAATGAGCAGTTCTTC. Its translation: CASSWSRSSYNEQFF.

Only one count was recorded for this clone. V gene TRBV27 combines with J gene TRBJ2-3, with unresolved D. The CDR3 is made up of 13 amino acids. CDR1 and CDR2 from the germline V gene are MNHEY and SMNVEV (reference sequence). Trimming removed 3 bases at V and 6 bases at J, with 10 bases between. The CDR3 here is CASSLGSHDTQYF. The CDR3, as DNA: TGTGCCAGCAGTTTGGGGTCTCACGATACGCAGTATTTT.

This chain connects TRBV11-2 to TRBJ2-3; TRBD2 aligns across 7 bases. The CDR3 contains 14 residues. Germline trimming cut 1 base from V and 3 bases from J; bases unmatched to any gene: 1. Germline V lookup: CDR1 SGHAT, CDR2 FQNNGV. The CDR3 DNA reads as TGTGCCAGCAGCTTAGTCGGGAGGACAGATACGCAGTATTTT. It codes for CASSLVGRTDTQYF.

This clone came up once. The chain uses TRBV29-1 and TRBJ1-2; D is uncertain. V was clipped by 3 bases and J by 0 bases, with 11 bases between them. The CDR3 is 14 amino acids. CDR1 and CDR2 (germline): SQVTM, ANQGSEA. CDR3 region: CSVDGPRANYGYTF. The CDR3 DNA is TGCAGCGTTGATGGGCCTAGGGCTAACTATGGCTACACCTTC.

The gene calls are TRBV9 and TRBJ2-3, with 15 bases fitting TRBD2. Germline V gene lookup returns CDR1 SGDLS and CDR2 YYNGEE. The CDR3 sequence is 18 residues long. The junction had 10 bases not matched to a gene; V was cut back by 4 bases and J by 4 bases. The CDR3 DNA reads TGTGCCAGCAGCATAAGAGGACTAGCGGGAGGGCTTTCAGATACGCAGTATTTT. Amino acids: CASSIRGLAGGLSDTQYF.

The chain carries TRBV11-2 and TRBJ2-2, with 7 bases fitting TRBD2. V was clipped by 5 bases and J by 1 base; unmatched bases: 7. Germline CDR1 is SGHAT and CDR2 is FQNNGV. The CDR3 is 16 residues long. Here the CDR3 reads CASSLRGGRNTGELFF. In nucleotides, the CDR3 is TGTGCCAGCAGCCTCCGGGGAGGGAGGAACACCGGGGAGCTGTTTTTT.